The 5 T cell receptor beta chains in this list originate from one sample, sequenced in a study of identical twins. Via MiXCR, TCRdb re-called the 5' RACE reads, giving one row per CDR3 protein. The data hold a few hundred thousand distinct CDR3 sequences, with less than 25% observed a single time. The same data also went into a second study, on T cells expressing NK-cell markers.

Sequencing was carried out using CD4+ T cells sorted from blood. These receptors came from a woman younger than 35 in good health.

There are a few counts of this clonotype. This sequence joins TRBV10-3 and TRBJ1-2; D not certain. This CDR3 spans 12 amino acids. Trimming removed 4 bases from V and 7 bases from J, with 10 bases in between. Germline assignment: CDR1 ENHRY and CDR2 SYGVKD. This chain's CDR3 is CAISGSEGGYTF. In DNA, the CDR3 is TGTGCCATCAGTGGAAGCGAGGGTGGCTACACCTTC.

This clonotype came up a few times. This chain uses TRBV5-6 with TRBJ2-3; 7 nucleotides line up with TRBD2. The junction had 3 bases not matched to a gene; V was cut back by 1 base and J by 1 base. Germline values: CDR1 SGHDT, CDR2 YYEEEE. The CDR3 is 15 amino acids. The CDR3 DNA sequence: TGTGCCAGCAGCTTGACTAGCGCAGGCACAGATACGCAGTATTTT. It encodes CASSLTSAGTDTQYF. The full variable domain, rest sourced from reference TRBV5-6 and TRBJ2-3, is DAGVTQSPTHLIKTRGQQVTLRCSPKSGHDTVSWYQQALGQGPQFIFQYYEEEERQRGNFPDRFSGHQFPNYSSELNVNALLLGDSALYLCASSLTSAGTDTQYFGPGTRLTVL.

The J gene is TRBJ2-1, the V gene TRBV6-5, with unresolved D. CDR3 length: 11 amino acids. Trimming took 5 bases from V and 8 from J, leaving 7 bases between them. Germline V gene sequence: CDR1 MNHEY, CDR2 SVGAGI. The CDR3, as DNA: TGTGCCAGCAGTAGGAGTGATGAGCAGTTCTTC. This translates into CASSRSDEQFF.

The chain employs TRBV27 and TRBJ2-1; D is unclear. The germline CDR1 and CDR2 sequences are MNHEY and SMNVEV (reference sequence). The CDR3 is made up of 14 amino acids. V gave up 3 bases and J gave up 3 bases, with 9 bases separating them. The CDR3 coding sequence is TGTGCCAGCAGTTTTATTGGCCGCTACAATGAGCAGTTCTTC. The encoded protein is CASSFIGRYNEQFF.

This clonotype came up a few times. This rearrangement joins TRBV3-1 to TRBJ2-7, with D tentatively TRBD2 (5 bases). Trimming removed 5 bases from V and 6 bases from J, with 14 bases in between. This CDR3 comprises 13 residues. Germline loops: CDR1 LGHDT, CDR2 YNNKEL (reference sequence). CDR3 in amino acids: CASSLNPGGEQYF. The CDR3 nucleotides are TGTGCCAGCAGCTTGAACCCCGGAGGCGAGCAGTACTTC.